These 2 T cell receptor beta chains share one sample of origin, sequenced in a study of CD8+CD57+ T cells in acquired aplastic anemia. Both TCR beta VDJ combination and CDR3 sequence profiling were carried out. Genomic DNA was the template for this profiling. MiXCR, run by TCRdb on the reads, gives a single entry per CDR3 protein. The sample consists of roughly 63,000 distinct CDR3 sequences, under 65% of them appearing once. Sequencing was done on a sample of sorted CD4+, CD8+, or CD8+CD57+ T cells (not recorded which) from PBMCs. These receptor sequences come from a human donor in good health, serving as a control.

V usage is TRBV15 and J usage is TRBJ2-3; D possibly matches TRBD1 or TRBD2 (7 bases each). Germline V gives CDR1 LNHNV, CDR2 YYDKDF (reference sequence). The CDR3 runs 14 residues. Trimming left V 9 bases short and J 2 bases short, with 15 bases between. CDR3 amino acids: CATETGRDTDTQYF. As DNA, the CDR3 is TGTGCCACTGAGACAGGGAGGGACACAGATACGCAGTATTTT.

V gene TRBV27 combines with J gene TRBJ1-2; no clear D. Per the germline V gene, CDR1 is MNHEY and CDR2 is SMNVEV (reference sequence). The V and J ends lost 3 bases and 8 bases respectively, with 16 bases between them. This CDR3 is built from 14 residues. Here the CDR3 reads CASSLTGPLGGYTF. The CDR3, as DNA: TGTGCCAGCAGTTTGACCGGGCCCCTGGGGGGCTACACCTTC.